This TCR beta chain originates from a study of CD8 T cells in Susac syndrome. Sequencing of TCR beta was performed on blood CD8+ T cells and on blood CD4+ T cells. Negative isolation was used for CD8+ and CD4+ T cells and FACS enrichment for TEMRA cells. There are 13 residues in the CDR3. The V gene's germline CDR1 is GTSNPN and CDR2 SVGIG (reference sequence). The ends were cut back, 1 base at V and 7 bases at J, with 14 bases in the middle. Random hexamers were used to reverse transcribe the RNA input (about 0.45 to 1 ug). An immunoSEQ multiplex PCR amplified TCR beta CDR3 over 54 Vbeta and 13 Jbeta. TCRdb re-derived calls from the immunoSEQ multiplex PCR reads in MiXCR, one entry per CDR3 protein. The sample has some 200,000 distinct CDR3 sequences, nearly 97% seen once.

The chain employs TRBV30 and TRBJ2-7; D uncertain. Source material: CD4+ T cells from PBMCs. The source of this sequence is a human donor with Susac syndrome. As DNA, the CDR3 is TGTGCCTGGAGTGCTGCGGCGTGGTGGGAGCAGTACTTC. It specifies CAWSAAAWWEQYF.